The sample holds many counts of the clone carrying this TCR beta chain. Its target is not known. This sample stems from a study of neurological immune-mediated disorders. Whole-study results and caveats: Phylogenetic grouping put 18 of 34 multiple sclerosis patients' repertoires into one related-CDR3 cluster, a possible signature.

TCRdb re-called the 5' RACE reads with MiXCR, one entry per CDR3 protein. Of roughly 90,000 distinct CDR3 sequences in the sample, around 3.4% were seen once. Deletions cut 5 bases from V and 1 base from J, with 20 bases between. Germline V gene lookup returns CDR1 SGHTA and CDR2 FQGNSA. There are 17 residues in the CDR3. This sequence originates from a woman in her fifties or sixties with multiple sclerosis. The chain employs TRBV7-2 and TRBJ1-2; possibly TRBD1 for D (6 bases). The sample consisted of PBMCs. CDR3 bases: TGTGCCAGCAGCCCGGACAGTCAAAGTACTCTTAACTATGGCTACACCTTC. The encoded protein is CASSPDSQSTLNYGYTF. Complete variable domain (other parts from reference TRBV7-2 and TRBJ1-2): GAGVSQSPSNKVTEKGKDVELRCDPISGHTALYWYRQSLGQGLEFLIYFQGNSAPDKSGLPSDRFSAERTGGSVSTLTIQRTQQEDSAVYLCASSPDSQSTLNYGYTFGSGTRLTVV.